One and the same sample provided the 20 T cell receptor beta chains below, sequenced in a study of blood T cell repertoires in COVID-19 (dated by TCRdb to 2019 to 2021). The receptor library was made with the immunoSEQ multiplex PCR assay. TCRdb took over this immuneACCESS table, retaining in-frame rearrangements with V and J assigned. Such tables are incomplete; in checked studies, under half of the missing clones stem from an unresolved V gene, and the remainder is unexplained. The sample table lists tens of thousands of clones, roughly 80% of them with a count of one. Roughly 16% of the sample is taken by the ten largest. Sequences were obtained from peripheral blood. All receptors derive from a man aged 60 to 75 with COVID-19, enrolled during active disease.

The chain joins TRBV7-2 to TRBJ2-1, with unresolved D. Germline V CDR1 and CDR2: SGHTA, FQGNSA. V lost 4 bases and J lost 8, with 15 bases in between. The CDR3 is 14 residues long. In DNA, the CDR3 is TGTGCCAGCAGCTCCCCCCCTAATCTCGATGAGCAGTTCTTC. Translating it yields CASSSPPNLDEQFF.

The CDR3 nucleotides are TGTGCCAGCAGCCGTGGGAGGGTCTACGATACGCAGTATTTT. It translates to CASSRGRVYDTQYF. The chain combines TRBV28 with TRBJ2-3, with TRBD2 identical over 7 bases. CDR3 length equals 14 residues. Trimming at V came to 6 bases and at J to 6 bases, leaving 9 bases not matched to a gene. Germline-derived CDR1 and CDR2 are MDHEN and SYDVKM.

V is TRBV27 and J is TRBJ2-5, with D perhaps TRBD2 (6 bases). V lost 3 bases and J lost 1, with 15 bases in between. The CDR3 runs 16 residues. CDR1 is MNHEY and CDR2 is SMNVEV in the germline V gene (reference sequence). The CDR3 loop is CASSFSTRAGQETQYF. The CDR3, as DNA: TGTGCCAGCAGTTTTTCGACTAGGGCTGGCCAAGAGACCCAGTACTTC.

This clone was counted once. The chain recombines TRBV5-1 with TRBJ1-1; D uncertain. V lost 4 bases and J lost 2, with 12 bases in between. The germline V gene has CDR1 SGHRS and CDR2 YFSETQ. The CDR3 spans 14 residues. The DNA for the CDR3 is TGCGCCAGCAGCCCTACCAACCTTAACACTGAAGCTTTCTTT. The encoded protein is CASSPTNLNTEAFF.

This sequence joins TRBV28 and TRBJ2-3, with 7 bases identical to TRBD1. The germline V gene encodes CDR1 MDHEN and CDR2 SYDVKM. The CDR3 has 16 residues. The J segment lost 1 base and the V segment lost 6 bases, leaving 10 bases of the junction unmatched. CDR3 residues: CASRVQQGSGTDTQYF. The CDR3 nucleotides read TGTGCCAGCAGGGTGCAACAGGGGTCCGGCACAGATACGCAGTATTTT.

The rearrangement uses TRBV24-1 and TRBJ2-2; TRBD2 is a possible D gene (6 bases). The germline CDR1 and CDR2 sequences are KGHDR and SFDVKD. V was trimmed by 7 bases and J by 4 bases, leaving 21 bases between them. The CDR3 loop spans 17 amino acids. This CDR3 is CATSPQGLLGITGELFF. The CDR3 coding sequence is TGTGCCACCAGCCCCCAGGGACTCCTAGGAATCACCGGGGAGCTGTTTTTT.

The chain joins TRBV7-2 to TRBJ1-5; 7 bases fit TRBD1. Germline V gene lookup returns CDR1 SGHTA and CDR2 FQGNSA. The junction had 3 bases not matched to a gene; V was cut back by 5 bases and J by 5 bases. The length of the CDR3 is 13 residues. CDR3 loop: CASSPQGDQPQHF. The CDR3 nucleotides read TGTGCCAGCAGCCCCCAGGGGGATCAGCCCCAGCATTTT.

The DNA for the CDR3 is TGTGCCAGCAGTGAATACCGCGGACAGGGTAGTCGAGACGAGCAGTACTTC. Its protein is CASSEYRGQGSRDEQYF. This sequence joins TRBV25-1 and TRBJ2-7; TRBD1 matches at 8 bases. The CDR3 has 17 amino acids. J was trimmed by 5 bases and V by 0 bases; bases with no gene match: 12. The V gene's germline CDR1 is MGHDK and CDR2 SYGVNS.

V is TRBV7-9 and J is TRBJ1-1, with 8 bases aligning to TRBD1. The CDR3 has 13 residues. Trimming took 6 bases from V and 3 from J; bases not matched to a gene: 3. Germline V gene lookup returns CDR1 SEHNR and CDR2 FQNEAQ (reference sequence). The CDR3 DNA sequence: TGTGCCAGCAGTTTGGACAGGGACACTGAAGCTTTCTTT. Translated: CASSLDRDTEAFF. Supplemented by reference TRBV7-9 and TRBJ1-1, the full variable domain reads DTGVSQNPRHKITKRGQNVTFRCDPISEHNRLYWYRQTLGQGPEFLTYFQNEAQLEKSRLLSDRFSAERPKGSFSTLEIQRTEQGDSAMYLCASSLDRDTEAFFGQGTRLTVV.

This clone was detected only a few times. The chain joins TRBV12-1 to TRBJ2-7; the table assigns TRBD1, which was not confirmed against the DNA. TRBV12-1 represents a pseudogene. The CDR3 sequence is 15 residues long. CDR3 region: CASSRPIIPGYEQYF. The CDR3 DNA reads as TGTGCCAGCAGCCGCCCCATAATCCCAGGCTACGAGCAGTACTTC.

This clone was observed a few times. CDR3 residues: CASSVDAKSGNTIYF. CDR3 in DNA: TGTGCCAGCAGCGTAGATGCGAAATCTGGAAACACCATATATTTT. The gene calls are TRBV9 and TRBJ1-3; D call uncertain. CDR1 and CDR2 (germline): SGDLS, YYNGEE. Trimming cost V 0 bases and J 1 base, with 8 bases left between them. The CDR3 runs to 15 residues.

CDR3 coding DNA: TGTGCCAGCAGCGGCTTCGGACTAGCTCGGGATACGCAGTATTTT. It is translated as CASSGFGLARDTQYF. The J gene is TRBJ2-3, the V gene TRBV9; 8 positions agree with TRBD2. The V gene's germline CDR1 is SGDLS and CDR2 YYNGEE. V was clipped by 3 bases and J by 6 bases; unmatched bases: 9. The CDR3 contains 15 residues.

The J gene is TRBJ1-1, the V gene TRBV10-3; D possibly corresponds to TRBD1 (6 bases). This CDR3 is built from 13 residues. V dropped 6 bases and J dropped 8 bases, with 16 bases sitting between them. Germline V CDR1 and CDR2: ENHRY, SYGVKD. The CDR3 sequence is CAISPGQTPEAFF. As DNA, the CDR3 is TGTGCCATCAGCCCCGGACAGACCCCCGAAGCTTTCTTT.

V gene TRBV2 combines with J gene TRBJ1-1; TRBD1 is a possible D gene (5 bases). CDR3 length: 12 residues. The V gene's germline CDR1 is SNHLY and CDR2 FYNNEI. Trimming shortened V by 7 bases and J by 0 bases, and 6 bases separated the two germline ends. CDR3 sequence: CASTGMNTEAFF. The CDR3 DNA reads as TGTGCCAGCACAGGGATGAACACTGAAGCTTTCTTT.

The CDR3 spells CASSQDSGRFRGGNTEAFF. The DNA of the CDR3 is TGCGCCAGCAGCCAAGATTCGGGCAGATTCCGAGGGGGAAACACTGAAGCTTTCTTT. V is TRBV4-1 and J is TRBJ1-1, with D possibly being TRBD1 (6 bases). This CDR3 spans 19 amino acids. Germline values: CDR1 MGHRA, CDR2 YSYEKL. V was trimmed by 0 bases and J by 2 bases, leaving 22 bases between them.

This clone has more than one count but fewer than ten. This chain links TRBV6-5 with TRBJ1-6; tentative D call: TRBD1 (5 bases). CDR1 is MNHEY and CDR2 is SVGAGI in the germline V gene. The CDR3 totals 14 residues. Trimming removed 2 bases from V and 8 bases from J, with 10 bases in between. CDR3 amino acids: CASSYLGEDSPLHF. The CDR3 region has the DNA TGTGCCAGCAGTTACCTAGGGGAGGATTCACCCCTCCACTTT.

The genes are TRBV15 and TRBJ1-1; no reliable D call. This CDR3 region has 13 residues. Deletions cut 0 bases from V and 2 bases from J, with 4 bases between. Germline CDR1 reads LNHNV; CDR2 reads YYDKDF (reference sequence). Written as DNA, the CDR3 is TGTGCCACCAGCAGAGACCCAAACACTGAAGCTTTCTTT. Translating gives CATSRDPNTEAFF.

V usage is TRBV14 and J usage is TRBJ1-2, with no clear D. The V gene's germline CDR1 is SGHDN and CDR2 FVKESK. This CDR3 contains 16 residues. Trimming cost V 1 base and J 3 bases, with 15 bases left between them. CDR3 region: CASSQADGRRDYGYTF. The CDR3 nucleotides are TGTGCCAGCAGCCAAGCCGATGGGCGGAGGGACTATGGCTACACCTTC.

The gene calls are TRBV19 and TRBJ1-2, with D maybe TRBD1 (5 bases). V lost 7 bases, J lost 4 bases, and 25 bases lay in between. CDR1 and CDR2 from the germline V gene are LNHDA and SQIVND (reference sequence). The CDR3 runs 17 residues. The DNA of the CDR3 is TGTGCCAGTACCAACCCAGAGGTAGGGGCCCGCGCCTATGGCTACACCTTC. Protein sequence: CASTNPEVGARAYGYTF. The entire variable domain, with the rest obtained from reference TRBV19 and TRBJ1-2, is as follows: DGGITQSPKYLFRKEGQNVTLSCEQNLNHDAMYWYRQDPGQGLRLIYYSQIVNDFQKGDIAEGYSVSREKKESFPLTVTSAQKNPTAFYLCASTNPEVGARAYGYTFGSGTRLTVV.

The V call is TRBV5-1, the J call TRBJ2-7; tentatively, D is TRBD2 (7 bases). The V end lost 2 bases, the J end lost 5 bases, and 17 bases lay between the germline ends. In germline, CDR1 is SGHRS, CDR2 YFSETQ. The CDR3 is 15 residues long. The CDR3 region has the DNA TGCGCCAGCAGCTTCAGTCCGGGGGGCAGGAACGAGCAGTACTTC. This codes for CASSFSPGGRNEQYF.